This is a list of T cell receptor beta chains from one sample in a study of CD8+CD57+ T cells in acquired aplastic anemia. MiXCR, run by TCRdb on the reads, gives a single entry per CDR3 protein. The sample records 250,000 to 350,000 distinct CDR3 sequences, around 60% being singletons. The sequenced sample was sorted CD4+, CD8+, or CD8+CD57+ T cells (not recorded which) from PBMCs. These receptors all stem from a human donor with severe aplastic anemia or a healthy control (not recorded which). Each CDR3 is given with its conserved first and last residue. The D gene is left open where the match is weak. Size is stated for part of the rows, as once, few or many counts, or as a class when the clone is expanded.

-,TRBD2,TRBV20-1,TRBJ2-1,TGCAGTGCTAGAACACCCGGGACTAGCGGGACGGATGAGCAGTTCTTC,CSARTPGTSGTDEQFF
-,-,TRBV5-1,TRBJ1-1,TGCGCCAGCAGCTTGGGCCCGAGCACTGAAGCTTTCTTT,CASSLGPSTEAFF
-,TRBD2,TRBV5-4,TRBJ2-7,TGTGCCAGCAGCTTAGCGGGGACTCACTACGAGCAGTACTTC,CASSLAGTHYEQYF
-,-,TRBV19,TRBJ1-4,TGTGCCAGTAACGGGGCACGACTAGAAAAACTGTTTTTT,CASNGARLEKLFF
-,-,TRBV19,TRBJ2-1,TGTGCCAGTAACCCCAGGGAACGGAATGAGCAGTTCTTC,CASNPRERNEQFF
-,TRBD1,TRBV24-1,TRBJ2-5,TGTGCCACCAGTTTTAGGACAGGGGGCCAAGAGACCCAGTACTTC,CATSFRTGGQETQYF
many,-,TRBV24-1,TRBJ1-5,TGTGCCACCAGTGAGGGGGGTTGGTACCCCAATCAGCCCCAGCATTTT,CATSEGGWYPNQPQHF
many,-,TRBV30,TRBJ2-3,TGTGCCTGGAGCGGGGGCACAGATACGCAGTATTTT,CAWSGGTDTQYF
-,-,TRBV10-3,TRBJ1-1,TGTGCCTCACCCCGGCCGAACACTGGAGCTTTCTTT,CASPRPNTGAFF
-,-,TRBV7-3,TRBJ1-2,TGTGCCAGCAGCTTAACCGGCAGGGAAGTTCGCTACACCTTC,CASSLTGREVRYTF
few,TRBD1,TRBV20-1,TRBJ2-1,TGCAGTGCTACAAGACAGGGAGAGGACAATGAGCAGTTCTTC,CSATRQGEDNEQFF
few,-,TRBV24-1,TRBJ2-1,TGTGCCACCAGTGATGCTTGGGGCTATGAGCAGTTCTTC,CATSDAWGYEQFF
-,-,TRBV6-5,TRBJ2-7,TGTGCCAGCAGAAAGGGCGAGAGAGGCGAGCAGTACTTC,CASRKGERGEQYF
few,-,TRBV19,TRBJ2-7,TGTGCCAGTAGGGGGAAGGAGCATTACGAGCAGTACTTC,CASRGKEHYEQYF
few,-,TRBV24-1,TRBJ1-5,TGTGCCACCAGTGATCGCCACGGGGGGGATCAGCCCCAGCATTTT,CATSDRHGGDQPQHF
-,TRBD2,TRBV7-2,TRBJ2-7,TGTGCCAGCAGGATCCGGTGTAGCGGGGACGGCTCCTACGAGCAGTACTTC,CASRIRCSGDGSYEQYF
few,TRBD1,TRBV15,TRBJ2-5,TGTGCCACCGGGACAGGGAGGCAAGAGACCCAGTACTTC,CATGTGRQETQYF
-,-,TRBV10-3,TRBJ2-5,TGTGCCATCAGTGAGTCAGACTTCAGGGAACAAGAGACCCAGTACTTC,CAISESDFREQETQYF
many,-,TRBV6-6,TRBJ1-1,TGTGCCAGCAGTTACTCTTTGTCGAGAGACAGAGCTTTCTTT,CASSYSLSRDRAFF
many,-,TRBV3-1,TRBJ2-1,TGTGCCAGCAGCCAGGGAAGGAGGGGCTACAATGAGCAGTTCTTC,CASSQGRRGYNEQFF
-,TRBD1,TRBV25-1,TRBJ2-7,TGTGCCAGCAGTGGGGGGACAGGACCCTACGAGCAGTACTTC,CASSGGTGPYEQYF
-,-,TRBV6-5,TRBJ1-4,TGTGCCAGCAAGGCGGGGACGGGGAATGAAAAACTGTTTTTT,CASKAGTGNEKLFF
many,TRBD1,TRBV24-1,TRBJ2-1,TGTGCCACCAGTGATGCCTCGACAGGGGTGAATGGAAATGAGCAGTTCTTC,CATSDASTGVNGNEQFF
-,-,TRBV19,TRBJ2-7,TGTGCCAGTAGTACATCAACTGGGGCTAGCTCCTACGAGCAGTACTTC,CASSTSTGASSYEQYF
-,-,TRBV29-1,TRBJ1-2,TGCAGCGTTGAGAATGCTGGTCAGGACAGCCACTATGGCTACACCTTC,CSVENAGQDSHYGYTF
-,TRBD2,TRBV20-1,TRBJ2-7,TGCAGTGCTAGAGCCAGCGGGGGGTACGATCAGCACTTC,CSARASGGYDQHF
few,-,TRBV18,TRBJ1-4,TGTGCCAGCTCACCACGAGGGAACTTTGAAAAACTGTTTTTT,CASSPRGNFEKLFF
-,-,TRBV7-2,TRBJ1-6,TGTGCCAGCAGCTCAGACATATCCTATAATTCACCCCTCCACTTT,CASSSDISYNSPLHF
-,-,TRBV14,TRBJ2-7,TGTGCCAGCAGCCAAGTGGGGCTGGAGCAGTACTTC,CASSQVGLEQYF
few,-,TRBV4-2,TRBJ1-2,TGTGCCAGCAGCCCGCCGGGGGAGGGCGCTGAGAGGGATGGCTACACCTTC,CASSPPGEGAERDGYTF
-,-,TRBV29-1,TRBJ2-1,TGCAGCGTTGTTGGCATAAATGAGCAGTCCTTC,CSVVGINEQSF
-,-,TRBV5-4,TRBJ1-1,TGTGCCAGCAGCTTGGTGGGGGGAGATGAAGCTTTCTTT,CASSLVGGDEAFF
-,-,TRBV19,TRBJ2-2,TGTGGAACAGGGCTATCCGGGGAGCTGTTTTTT,CGTGLSGELFF
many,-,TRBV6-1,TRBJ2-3,TGTGCCAGCTCCAAGGGGTTAGGTACAGATACGCAGTATTTT,CASSKGLGTDTQYF
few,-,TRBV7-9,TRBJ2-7,TGTGCCAGCGGGGGGCCCTACGAGCAGTACTTC,CASGGPYEQYF
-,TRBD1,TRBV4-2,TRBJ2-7,TGTGCCAGCAGCCAAGGGCCGGGACAGGGTATGTACTTC,CASSQGPGQGMYF